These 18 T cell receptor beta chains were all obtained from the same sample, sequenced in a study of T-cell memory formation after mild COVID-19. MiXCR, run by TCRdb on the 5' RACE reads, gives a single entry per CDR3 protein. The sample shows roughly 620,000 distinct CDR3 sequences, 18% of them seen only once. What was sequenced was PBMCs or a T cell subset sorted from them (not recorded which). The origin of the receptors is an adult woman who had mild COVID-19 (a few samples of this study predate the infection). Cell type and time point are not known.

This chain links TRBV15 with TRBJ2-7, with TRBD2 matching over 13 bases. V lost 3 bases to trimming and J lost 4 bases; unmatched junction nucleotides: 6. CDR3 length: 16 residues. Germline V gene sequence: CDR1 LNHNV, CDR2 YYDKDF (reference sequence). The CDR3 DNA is TGTGCCACCAGCAGTGGGCCGGGACTAGCGGGATACGAGCAGTACTTC. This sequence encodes CATSSGPGLAGYEQYF.

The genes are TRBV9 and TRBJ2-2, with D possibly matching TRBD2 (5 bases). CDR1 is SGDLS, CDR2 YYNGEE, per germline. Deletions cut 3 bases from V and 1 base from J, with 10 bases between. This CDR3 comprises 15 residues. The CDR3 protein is CASSETSLNTGELFF. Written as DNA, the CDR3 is TGTGCCAGCAGCGAAACTAGTCTGAACACCGGGGAGCTGTTTTTT.

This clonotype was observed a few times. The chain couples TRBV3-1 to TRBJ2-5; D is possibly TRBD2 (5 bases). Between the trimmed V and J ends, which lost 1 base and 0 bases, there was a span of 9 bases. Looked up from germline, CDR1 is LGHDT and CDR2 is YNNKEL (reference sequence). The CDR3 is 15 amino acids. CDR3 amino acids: CASSQAWRDQETQYF. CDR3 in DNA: TGTGCCAGCAGCCAAGCATGGCGGGACCAAGAGACCCAGTACTTC.

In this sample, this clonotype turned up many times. The CDR3 reads CATGQTGELFF. CDR3 bases: TGTGCCACCGGACAGACCGGGGAGCTGTTTTTT. This chain uses TRBV9 with TRBJ2-2, with a possible D match to TRBD1 (6 bases). The CDR3 loop spans 11 amino acids. Trimming pared 9 bases from V and 5 bases from J, leaving 8 bases between. The V gene's germline CDR1 is SGDLS and CDR2 YYNGEE.

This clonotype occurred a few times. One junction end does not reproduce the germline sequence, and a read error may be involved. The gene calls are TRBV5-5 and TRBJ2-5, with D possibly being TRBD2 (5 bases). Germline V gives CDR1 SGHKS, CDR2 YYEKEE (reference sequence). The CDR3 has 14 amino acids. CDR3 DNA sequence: TGTGCCAGCAGTTTGGGGAGACTTCAAGAGACCCAGTACTTC. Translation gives CASSLGRLQETQYF.

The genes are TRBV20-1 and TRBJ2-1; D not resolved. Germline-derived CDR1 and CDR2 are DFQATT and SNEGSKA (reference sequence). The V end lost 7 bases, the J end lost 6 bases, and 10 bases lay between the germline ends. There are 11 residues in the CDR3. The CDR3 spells CSVFQRNEQFF. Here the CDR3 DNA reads TGCAGTGTGTTTCAGCGCAATGAGCAGTTCTTC.

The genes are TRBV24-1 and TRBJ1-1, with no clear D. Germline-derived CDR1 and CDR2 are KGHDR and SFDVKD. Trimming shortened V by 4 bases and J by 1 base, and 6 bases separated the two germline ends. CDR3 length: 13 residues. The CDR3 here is CATSERQNTEAFF. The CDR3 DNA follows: TGTGCCACCAGTGAGAGACAGAACACTGAAGCTTTCTTT.

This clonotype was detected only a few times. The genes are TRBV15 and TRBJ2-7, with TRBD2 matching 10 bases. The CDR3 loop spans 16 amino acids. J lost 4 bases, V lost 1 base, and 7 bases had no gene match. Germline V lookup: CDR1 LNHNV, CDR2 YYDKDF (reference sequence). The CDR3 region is CATSRALAGVSYEQYF. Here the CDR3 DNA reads TGTGCCACCAGCAGAGCCCTAGCGGGAGTGTCTTACGAGCAGTACTTC.

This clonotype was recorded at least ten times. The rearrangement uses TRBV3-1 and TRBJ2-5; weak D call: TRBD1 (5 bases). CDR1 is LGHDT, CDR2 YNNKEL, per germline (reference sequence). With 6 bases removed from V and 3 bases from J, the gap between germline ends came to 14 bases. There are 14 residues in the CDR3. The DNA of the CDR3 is TGTGCCAGCAGTCGGGTCGGACAAGAAGAGACCCAGTACTTC. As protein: CASSRVGQEETQYF.

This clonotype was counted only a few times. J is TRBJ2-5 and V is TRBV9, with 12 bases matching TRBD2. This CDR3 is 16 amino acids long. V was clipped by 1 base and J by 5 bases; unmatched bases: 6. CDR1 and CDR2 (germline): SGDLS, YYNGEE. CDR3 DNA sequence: TGTGCCAGCAGCGTATCTAGCGGGAGGGCCTTGGAGACCCAGTACTTC. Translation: CASSVSSGRALETQYF.

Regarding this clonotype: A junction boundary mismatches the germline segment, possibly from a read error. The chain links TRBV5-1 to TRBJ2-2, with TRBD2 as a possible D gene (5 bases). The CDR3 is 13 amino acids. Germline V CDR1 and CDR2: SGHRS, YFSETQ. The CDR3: CACSSDGAGELFF. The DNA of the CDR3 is TGCGCCTGCAGCTCTGACGGGGCCGGGGAGCTGTTTTTT.

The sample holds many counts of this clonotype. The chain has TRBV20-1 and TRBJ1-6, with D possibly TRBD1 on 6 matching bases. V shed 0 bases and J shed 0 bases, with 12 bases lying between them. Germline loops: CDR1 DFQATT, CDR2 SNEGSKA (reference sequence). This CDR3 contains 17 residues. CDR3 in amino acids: CSARDQDRSSYNSPLHF. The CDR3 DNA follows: TGCAGTGCTAGAGATCAGGACAGAAGCTCCTATAATTCACCCCTCCACTTT.

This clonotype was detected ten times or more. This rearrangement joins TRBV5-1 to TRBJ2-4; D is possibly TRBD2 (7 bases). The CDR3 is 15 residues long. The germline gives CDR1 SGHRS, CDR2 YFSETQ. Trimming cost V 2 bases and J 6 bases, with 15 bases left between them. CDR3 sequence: CASSFDGGPRNIQYF. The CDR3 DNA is TGCGCCAGCAGCTTTGACGGGGGGCCTCGAAACATTCAGTACTTC.

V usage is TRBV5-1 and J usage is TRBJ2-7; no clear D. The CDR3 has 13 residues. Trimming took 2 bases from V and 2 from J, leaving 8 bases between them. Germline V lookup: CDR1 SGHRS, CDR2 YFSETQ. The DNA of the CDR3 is TGCGCCAGCAGCTTTCGCTATGCCTACGAGCAGTACTTC. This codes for CASSFRYAYEQYF.

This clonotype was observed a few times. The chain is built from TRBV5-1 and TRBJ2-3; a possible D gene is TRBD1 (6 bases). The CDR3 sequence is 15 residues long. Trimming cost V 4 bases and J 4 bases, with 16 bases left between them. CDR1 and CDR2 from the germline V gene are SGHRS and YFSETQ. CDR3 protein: CASSKPDSIPDTQYF. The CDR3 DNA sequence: TGCGCCAGCAGCAAACCGGACAGCATCCCAGATACGCAGTATTTT.

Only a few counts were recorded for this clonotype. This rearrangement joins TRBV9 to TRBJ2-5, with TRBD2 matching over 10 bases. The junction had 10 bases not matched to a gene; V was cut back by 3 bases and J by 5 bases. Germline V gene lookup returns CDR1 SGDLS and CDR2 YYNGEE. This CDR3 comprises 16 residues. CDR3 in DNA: TGTGCCAGCAGCGGGATCAGCGGGGGGGCCGGGGAGACCCAGTACTTC. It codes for CASSGISGGAGETQYF.

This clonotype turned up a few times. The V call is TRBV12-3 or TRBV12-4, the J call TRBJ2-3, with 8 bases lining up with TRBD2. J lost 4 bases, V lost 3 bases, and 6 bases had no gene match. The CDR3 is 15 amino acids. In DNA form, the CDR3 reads TGTGCCAGCAGTTTCGAGCGGGGGCATCCAGATACGCAGTATTTT. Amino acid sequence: CASSFERGHPDTQYF.

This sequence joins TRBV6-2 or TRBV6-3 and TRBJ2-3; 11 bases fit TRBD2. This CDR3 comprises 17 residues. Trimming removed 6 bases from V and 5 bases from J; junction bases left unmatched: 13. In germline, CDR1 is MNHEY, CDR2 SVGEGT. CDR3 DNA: TGTGCCAGCAGCTCCGCAGTAGCGGGGGGGCCGGGAGATACGCAGTATTTT. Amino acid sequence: CASSSAVAGGPGDTQYF.